These 14 T cell receptor beta chains came from one sample sequenced in a study of early T cells in non-severe SARS-CoV-2 infection. TCRdb used MiXCR to reprocess the 5' RACE reads, holding one entry per CDR3 protein. The data hold 60,000 or so distinct CDR3 sequences, with roughly an eighth observed a single time. Sequenced material: whole blood. These receptors were taken from an adult who was a healthcare worker with PCR-confirmed SARS-CoV-2 infection or an uninfected control (not recorded which).

This clonotype was seen many times. This chain joins TRBV12-3 or TRBV12-4 and TRBJ2-1, with TRBD2 as a possible D gene (6 bases). CDR3 length: 14 amino acids. V shed 6 bases and J shed 3 bases, with 12 bases lying between them. CDR3 nucleotide sequence: TGTGCCAGCAGAGCGGGTCCTCTCTACAATGAGCAGTTCTTC. Protein: CASRAGPLYNEQFF.

This clonotype was picked up many times. This chain connects TRBV7-2 to TRBJ2-1; D gene uncertain. V lost 5 bases to trimming and J lost 2 bases, with 13 bases between them. Germline loops: CDR1 SGHTA, CDR2 FQGNSA. This CDR3 spans 15 amino acids. CDR3 protein: CASSVTATAYNEQFF. Written as DNA, the CDR3 is TGTGCCAGCAGCGTTACCGCGACGGCCTACAATGAGCAGTTCTTC.

The V and J genes are TRBV12-3 or TRBV12-4 and TRBJ1-5; 9 nucleotides align to TRBD1. Trimming took 6 bases from V and 6 from J; bases not matched to a gene: 9. The CDR3 consists of 15 residues. DNA of the CDR3: TGTGCCAGCAGGGGACAGGGTTCCTCGCGTCAGCCCCAGCATTTT. This sequence encodes CASRGQGSSRQPQHF.

This clonotype was detected only once. Because the CDR3 is missing its conserved closing phenylalanine or tryptophan, this is likely a read error. This chain links TRBV29-1 with TRBJ1-6; the D is unclear. V shed 4 bases and J shed 14 bases, with 9 bases lying between them. Germline values: CDR1 SQVTM, CDR2 ANQGSEA. The CDR3 is 10 residues long. CDR3 DNA sequence: TGCAGCGTTGTACTCGGTGCCCTCCACTCT. It codes for CSVVLGALHS.

The chain couples TRBV7-8 to TRBJ2-1; D is possibly TRBD2 (5 bases). The V gene lost 0 bases and the J gene lost 7 bases, with 13 bases spanning the gap. The germline CDR1 and CDR2 sequences are SGHVS and FQNEAQ. CDR3 length equals 15 residues. In DNA, the CDR3 is TGTGCCAGCAGCTTAGCGGTGACGCGAGGGAATGAGCAGTTCTTC. Translated: CASSLAVTRGNEQFF.

This clonotype was found a few times. V usage is TRBV28 and J usage is TRBJ2-1, with 12 bases fitting TRBD2. V lost 2 bases, J lost 7 bases, and 3 bases stayed unmatched. This CDR3 is 15 amino acids long. CDR1 and CDR2 (germline): MDHEN, SYDVKM. Here the CDR3 reads CASSLRLAGVNEQFF. CDR3 bases: TGTGCCAGCAGTTTAAGACTAGCGGGAGTGAATGAGCAGTTCTTC.

This clonotype was seen only a few times. V and J are TRBV7-9 and TRBJ2-4; perhaps D is TRBD1 or TRBD2 (5 bases each). The CDR3 length is 15 residues. Germline V gene data show CDR1 as SEHNR and CDR2 as FQNEAQ (reference sequence). The V end lost 0 bases, the J end lost 9 bases, and 15 bases lay between the germline ends. The chain's CDR3 is CASSLAGRVSPIQYF. The DNA for the CDR3 is TGTGCCAGCAGCTTAGCGGGACGAGTCTCCCCCATTCAGTACTTC.

This clonotype came up many times. The CDR3 loop reads CASSQGRGASSYF. The CDR3 DNA is TGTGCCAGCAGCCAAGGAAGAGGGGCTAGCTCGTACTTC. This chain links TRBV3-1 with TRBJ2-7, with D tentatively TRBD1 or TRBD2 (5 bases each). The CDR3 sequence is 13 residues long. The germline V and J ends were trimmed by 1 base and 12 bases, with 16 bases remaining between them. Germline CDR1 reads LGHDT; CDR2 reads YNNKEL (reference sequence).

This clonotype showed up many times. This sequence joins TRBV7-8 and TRBJ2-1; perhaps D is TRBD1 or TRBD2 (5 bases each). Germline CDR1 is SGHVS and CDR2 is FQNEAQ. This CDR3 is built from 15 residues. Deletions cut 3 bases from V and 2 bases from J, with 11 bases between. The CDR3 spells CASSFRGTAYNEQFF. In DNA form, the CDR3 reads TGTGCCAGCAGCTTCCGAGGGACGGCCTACAATGAGCAGTTCTTC.

This clonotype was found many times. The chain couples TRBV6-6 to TRBJ2-7; D call uncertain. V was trimmed by 2 bases and J by 1 base, leaving 6 bases between them. CDR1 and CDR2 (germline): MNHNY, SVGAGI (reference sequence). The CDR3 is 13 amino acids. In DNA form, the CDR3 reads TGTGCCAGCAGTTACCGGCAGTCCTACGAGCAGTACTTC. Translated: CASSYRQSYEQYF.

This clonotype was picked up many times. This chain links TRBV7-6 with TRBJ2-2; 10 bases are a match to TRBD2. This CDR3 is built from 17 residues. V trimming: 2 bases; J trimming: 1 base; junction bases outside the gene matches: 4. Germline V gives CDR1 SGHVS, CDR2 FNYEAQ. The CDR3 spells CASSLIPSGGNTGELFF. DNA for the CDR3: TGTGCCAGCAGCTTAATCCCTAGCGGGGGGAACACCGGGGAGCTGTTTTTT.

This clonotype appeared many times. This rearrangement joins TRBV28 to TRBJ1-3; weak D call: TRBD1 (6 bases). Germline V CDR1 and CDR2: MDHEN, SYDVKM. CDR3 length: 16 residues. V was clipped by 6 bases and J by 0 bases, with 15 bases between them. The CDR3 sequence is CASSSSGTHSGNTIYF. CDR3 bases: TGTGCCAGCAGCTCCTCCGGGACACACTCTGGAAACACCATATATTTT.

This clonotype showed up many times. V usage is TRBV23-1 and J usage is TRBJ2-4; TRBD1 or TRBD2 may be the D gene (5 bases each). TRBV23-1 is an ORF, with its function uncertain. With 5 bases removed from V and 0 bases from J, the gap between germline ends came to 11 bases. CDR3 length: 15 amino acids. The CDR3 loop is CASSSRGEAKNIQYF. Here the CDR3 DNA reads TGCGCCAGCAGTTCCAGAGGGGAAGCCAAAAACATTCAGTACTTC.

The sample holds many counts of this clonotype. The gene calls are TRBV11-2 and TRBJ2-3; D is perhaps TRBD2 (5 bases). V gave up 5 bases and J gave up 2 bases, with 29 bases separating them. The CDR3 has 20 residues. Germline assignment: CDR1 SGHAT and CDR2 FQNNGV. This chain's CDR3 is CASSPRGPRTPQTTTDTQYF. In DNA form, the CDR3 reads TGTGCCAGCAGCCCTAGAGGGCCCCGGACTCCCCAAACGACCACAGATACGCAGTATTTT.